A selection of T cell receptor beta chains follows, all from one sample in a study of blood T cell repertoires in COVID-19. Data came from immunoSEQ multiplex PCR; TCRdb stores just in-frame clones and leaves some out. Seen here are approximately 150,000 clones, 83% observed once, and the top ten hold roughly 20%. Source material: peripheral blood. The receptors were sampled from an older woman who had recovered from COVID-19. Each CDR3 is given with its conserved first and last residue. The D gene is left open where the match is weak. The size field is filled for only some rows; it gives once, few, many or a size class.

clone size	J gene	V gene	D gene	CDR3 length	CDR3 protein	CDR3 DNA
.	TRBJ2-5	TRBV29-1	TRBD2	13	CSVAGRARETQYF	TGCAGCGTTGCCGGGAGGGCCAGAGAGACCCAGTACTTC
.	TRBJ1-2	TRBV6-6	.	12	CASSYGARGYTF	TGTGCCAGCAGTTACGGGGCGCGGGGCTACACCTTC
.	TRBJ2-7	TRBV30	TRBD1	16	CAWSVVRTGPSYEQYF	TGTGCCTGGAGTGTAGTCCGGACAGGTCCCTCCTACGAGCAGTACTTC
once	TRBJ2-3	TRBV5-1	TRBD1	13	CASSLQGEDTQYF	TGCGCCAGCAGCTTACAGGGGGAGGATACGCAGTATTTT
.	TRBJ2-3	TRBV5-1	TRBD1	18	CASSPGTGGAGGTDTQYF	TGCGCCAGCAGCCCCGGGACAGGGGGCGCGGGGGGCACAGATACGCAGTATTTT
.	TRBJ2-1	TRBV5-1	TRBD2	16	CASSLVASGGATEQFF	TGCGCCAGCAGCTTGGTGGCTAGCGGGGGGGCCACTGAGCAGTTCTTC
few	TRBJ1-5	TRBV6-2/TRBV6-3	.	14	CASSQSWGGQPQHF	TGTGCCAGCAGCCAGAGTTGGGGGGGTCAGCCCCAGCATTTT
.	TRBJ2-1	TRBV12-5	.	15	CASGSGGPRYNEQFF	TGTGCTAGTGGTTCAGGAGGGCCGAGGTACAATGAGCAGTTCTTC
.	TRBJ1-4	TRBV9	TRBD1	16	CASSVQGGATNEKLFF	TGTGCCAGCAGCGTCCAGGGGGGTGCAACTAATGAAAAACTGTTTTTT
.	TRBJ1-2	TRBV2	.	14	CASSLGVSNYGYTF	TGTGCCAGCAGTCTTGGAGTCTCAAACTATGGCTACACCTTC
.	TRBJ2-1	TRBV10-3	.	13	CAINPTPRDEQFF	TGTGCCATCAACCCGACACCCAGGGATGAGCAGTTCTTC
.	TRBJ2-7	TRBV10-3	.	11	CAIRDSYEQYF	TGTGCCATCCGGGACTCCTACGAGCAGTACTTC
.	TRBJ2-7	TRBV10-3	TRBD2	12	CAISGTSVEQYF	TGTGCCATCAGCGGGACTAGCGTCGAGCAGTACTTC
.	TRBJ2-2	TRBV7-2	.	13	CASSLALGPGLFF	TGTGCCAGCAGCTTGGCTCTAGGCCCCGGACTGTTTTTT
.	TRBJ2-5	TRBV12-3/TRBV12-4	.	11	CATKQGETQYF	TGTGCCACCAAACAGGGAGAGACCCAGTACTTC
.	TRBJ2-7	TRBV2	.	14	CASRRAGPLGEQYF	TGTGCCTCCAGGCGGGCAGGACCTCTTGGCGAGCAGTACTTC
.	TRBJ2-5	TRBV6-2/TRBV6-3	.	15	CASSYWADLMETQYF	TGTGCCAGCAGTTACTGGGCGGACTTGATGGAGACCCAGTACTTC
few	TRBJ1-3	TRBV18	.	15	CASSPAGGIENTIYF	TGTGCCAGCTCACCCGCCGGGGGGATCGAAAACACCATATATTTT
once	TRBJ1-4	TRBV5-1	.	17	CASSLGARSQGGEKLFF	TGCGCCAGCAGCTTGGGGGCGAGAAGCCAGGGAGGGGAAAAACTGTTTTTT
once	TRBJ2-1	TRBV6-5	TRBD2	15	CASRASGRPYNEQFF	TGTGCCAGCAGGGCTAGCGGGAGACCTTACAATGAGCAGTTCTTC
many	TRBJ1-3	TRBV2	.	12	CASQGSGNTIYF	TGTGCCAGCCAGGGTTCTGGAAACACCATATATTTT
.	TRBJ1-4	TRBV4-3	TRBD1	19	CASSQDGPRTGLNNEKLFF	TGCGCCAGCAGCCAAGATGGGCCCCGGACAGGGCTCAATAATGAAAAACTGTTTTTT
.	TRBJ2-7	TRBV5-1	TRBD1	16	CASSGGQGSSPYEQYF	TGCGCCAGCAGCGGGGGACAGGGAAGCAGCCCCTACGAGCAGTACTTC
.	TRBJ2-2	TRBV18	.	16	CASSPPVGPGGGELFF	TGTGCCAGCTCACCCCCCGTTGGGCCAGGTGGCGGGGAGCTGTTTTTT
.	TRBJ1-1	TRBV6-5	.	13	CASSAARDTEAFF	TGTGCCAGCAGCGCTGCACGGGACACTGAAGCTTTCTTT
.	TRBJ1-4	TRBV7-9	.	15	CASSFWGPGNEKLFF	TGTGCCAGCAGCTTCTGGGGGCCAGGGAATGAAAAACTGTTTTTT
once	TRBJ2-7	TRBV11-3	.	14	CASSLAGGSYEQYF	TGTGCCAGCAGCTTAGCCGGAGGCTCCTACGAGCAGTACTTC
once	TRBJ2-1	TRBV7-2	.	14	CASRQPGGGGEQFF	TGTGCCAGCCGCCAACCGGGGGGCGGGGGAGAGCAGTTCTTC
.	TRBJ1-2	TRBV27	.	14	CASRNPGESYGYTF	TGTGCCAGCAGAAATCCGGGAGAGAGTTATGGCTACACCTTC
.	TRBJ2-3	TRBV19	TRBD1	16	CATGQGQLAGTDTQYF	TGTGCCACGGGACAGGGCCAACTGGCCGGCACAGATACGCAGTATTTT
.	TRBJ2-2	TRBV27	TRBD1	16	CASSFWGQLGTGELFF	TGTGCCAGCAGTTTTTGGGGACAGCTCGGCACCGGGGAGCTGTTTTTT
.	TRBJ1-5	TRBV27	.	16	CASSLGPGWSNQPQHF	TGTGCCAGCAGTTTAGGTCCAGGGTGGAGCAATCAGCCCCAGCATTTT
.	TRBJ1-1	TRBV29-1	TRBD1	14	CSGRQGLGNTEAFF	TGCAGCGGCCGACAGGGTTTGGGAAACACTGAAGCTTTCTTT
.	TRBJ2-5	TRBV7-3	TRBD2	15	CASSLAGGPGETQYF	TGTGCCAGCAGCTTAGCGGGAGGGCCAGGGGAGACCCAGTACTTC
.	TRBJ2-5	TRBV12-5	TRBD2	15	CASGLVRGGFETQYF	TGTGCTAGTGGTTTGGTACGGGGGGGCTTCGAGACCCAGTACTTC
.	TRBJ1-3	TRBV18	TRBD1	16	CASSHQTGDSGNTIYF	TGTGCCAGCTCACACCAAACAGGGGACTCTGGAAACACCATATATTTT
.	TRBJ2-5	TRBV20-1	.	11	CSAGGTETQYF	TGCAGTGCAGGCGGGACGGAGACCCAGTACTTC
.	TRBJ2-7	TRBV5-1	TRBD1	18	CASSLAQGDRGWSYEQYF	TGCGCCAGCAGCTTGGCCCAGGGCGACAGGGGGTGGTCCTACGAGCAGTACTTC
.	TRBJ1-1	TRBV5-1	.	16	CASSLASPGQEMEAFF	TGCGCCAGCAGCTTGGCCAGTCCGGGACAAGAAATGGAAGCTTTCTTT
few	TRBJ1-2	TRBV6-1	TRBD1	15	CASSEWDRNNYGYTF	TGTGCCAGCAGTGAATGGGACAGGAACAACTATGGCTACACCTTC
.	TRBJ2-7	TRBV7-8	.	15	CASSRAGGHSYEQYF	TGTGCCAGCAGCCGAGCGGGTGGGCACTCCTACGAGCAGTACTTC
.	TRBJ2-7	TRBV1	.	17	CTSSPRGTGGPTYEQYF	TGCACCAGCAGCCCCCGGGGGACAGGGGGCCCGACCTACGAGCAGTACTTC
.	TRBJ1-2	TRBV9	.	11	CASSVAWRYTF	TGTGCCAGCAGCGTAGCGTGGAGGTACACCTTC
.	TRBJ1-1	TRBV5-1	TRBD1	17	CASHLGDRDLGGTEAFF	TGCGCCAGCCATTTGGGGGACAGGGACCTTGGAGGCACTGAAGCTTTCTTT